The T cell receptor (beta chain) under discussion was sequenced for a study of shared clonotypes between healthy human individuals. Study outcomes and limitations: It was only blood that was sampled, and tissue repertoires likely differ.

From germline, CDR1 is MNHEY and CDR2 SVGAGI. The CDR3 runs to 15 residues. With 6 bases removed from V and 0 bases from J, the gap between germline ends came to 12 bases. The authors sequenced unsorted PBMC DNA on ten immunoSEQ deep assay plates. Sequencing was performed with immunoSEQ multiplex PCR; in TCRdb, only in-frame clones are kept and a portion is missing. The table lists roughly 490,000 clones, 70% to 80% of them singletons. Genomic DNA, for the unsorted samples, came from roughly 94 million PBMCs. As regards this clone: Its cognate antigen is unknown.

Sequencing used PBMCs. This clonotype was obtained from a middle-aged woman in good health. Some clones in this sample may be carry-over from other donors' samples. The V call is TRBV6-5, the J call TRBJ1-5; D might be TRBD1 (5 bases). The CDR3 region has the DNA TGTGCCAGCAGGACCGACAGTACTAGCAATCAGCCCCAGCATTTT. Its translation is CASRTDSTSNQPQHF.